This entry lists 16 T cell receptor beta chains sequenced from one sample in a study of shared clonotypes between healthy human individuals. Method: immunoSEQ multiplex PCR; TCRdb's copy keeps in-frame clones and lacks some. This table has around 990,000 clones, 60% to 80% appearing once. The specimen was memory CD4+ T cells from PBMCs. This sample's subset: CD45RA-negative fraction. The receptors stem from a man between 18 and 29 years old in good health. Some clones in this sample may be carry-over from other donors' samples.

The gene calls are TRBV30 and TRBJ2-1, with a weak D call TRBD1 (5 bases). The CDR3 is 14 amino acids. The V gene lost 3 bases and the J gene lost 0 bases, with 9 bases spanning the gap. Germline V CDR1 and CDR2: GTSNPN, SVGIG (reference sequence). CDR3 protein: CAWRTVSSYNEQFF. Here the CDR3 DNA reads TGTGCCTGGAGGACAGTAAGCTCCTACAATGAGCAGTTCTTC.

This clone was counted many times. This chain uses TRBV7-2 with TRBJ1-1; D gene unclear. Germline V CDR1 and CDR2: SGHTA, FQGNSA. V lost 5 bases to trimming and J lost 2 bases, with 9 bases between them. CDR3 length: 13 residues. This CDR3 is CASSQQPNTEAFF. The CDR3 DNA follows: TGTGCCAGCAGCCAACAGCCTAACACTGAAGCTTTCTTT. Full variable domain (outside the CDR3, taken from reference TRBV7-2 and TRBJ1-1): GAGVSQSPSNKVTEKGKDVELRCDPISGHTALYWYRQSLGQGLEFLIYFQGNSAPDKSGLPSDRFSAERTGGSVSTLTIQRTQQEDSAVYLCASSQQPNTEAFFGQGTRLTVV.

The chain uses TRBV29-1 and TRBJ2-1, with no clear D. The V gene lost 2 bases and the J gene lost 5 bases, with 4 bases spanning the gap. The CDR3 extends over 11 amino acids. Per germline, CDR1 SQVTM and CDR2 ANQGSEA. The chain's CDR3 is CSVESDNEQFF. CDR3 DNA sequence: TGCAGCGTTGAATCTGACAATGAGCAGTTCTTC.

This clone was counted once. The chain is built from TRBV6-5 and TRBJ1-4, with a possible D match to TRBD1 (5 bases). Looked up from germline, CDR1 is MNHEY and CDR2 is SVGAGI. Trimming stripped 6 bases from V and 8 bases from J, with 19 bases between. The CDR3 extends over 15 amino acids. This CDR3 is CASSSSKVGVEKLFF. CDR3 bases: TGTGCCAGCAGCTCCTCCAAAGTAGGGGTGGAAAAACTGTTTTTT.

This clone has more than one count but fewer than ten. The J gene is TRBJ2-3, the V gene TRBV9; 10 nucleotides line up with TRBD2. This CDR3 region has 16 residues. The junction had 6 bases not matched to a gene; V was cut back by 0 bases and J by 5 bases. Germline-derived CDR1 and CDR2 are SGDLS and YYNGEE. The CDR3 loop reads CASSVGSGRPGDTQYF. Written as DNA, the CDR3 is TGTGCCAGCAGCGTAGGTAGCGGGAGGCCTGGAGATACGCAGTATTTT.

This chain connects TRBV7-3 to TRBJ2-1, with 9 bases that match TRBD1. J gave up 10 bases and V 5 bases, and 6 bases lay outside the gene matches. Germline V gives CDR1 SGHTA, CDR2 FQGTGA. The CDR3 is 13 amino acids. The CDR3 DNA is TGTGCCAGCAGCCGGACAGGGGTTGGAGAGCAGTTCTTC. Translated, it gives CASSRTGVGEQFF.

This clone was seen just once. J is TRBJ2-3 and V is TRBV5-1; weak D call: TRBD1 (5 bases). Trimming shortened V by 0 bases and J by 4 bases, and 6 bases separated the two germline ends. This CDR3 contains 13 residues. Germline V gene lookup returns CDR1 SGHRS and CDR2 YFSETQ. The CDR3 loop is CASSLGRADTQYF. CDR3 in DNA: TGCGCCAGCAGCTTGGGCAGGGCAGATACGCAGTATTTT.

V is TRBV10-3 and J is TRBJ2-7; the D is unclear. This CDR3 has 15 amino acids. Trimming stripped 5 bases from V and 0 bases from J, with 14 bases between. The germline V gene encodes CDR1 ENHRY and CDR2 SYGVKD. The CDR3 DNA follows: TGTGCCATCAGTCCGGGCCGGGCCGACTCCTACGAGCAGTACTTC. Translated, it gives CAISPGRADSYEQYF.

The gene calls are TRBV14 and TRBJ1-4; 8 positions match TRBD1. Germline assignment: CDR1 SGHDN and CDR2 FVKESK. Trimming removed 4 bases from V and 9 bases from J; junction bases left unmatched: 10. This CDR3 contains 15 residues. In nucleotides, the CDR3 is TGTGCCAGCAGCCGACCAGGGGGCCGGCCCAAAAAACTGTTTTTT. Protein product: CASSRPGGRPKKLFF.

The chain is built from TRBV7-9 and TRBJ2-1; D remains unclear. The V gene lost 11 bases and the J gene lost 15 bases, with 11 bases spanning the gap. Germline lookup yields CDR1 SEHNR and CDR2 FQNEAQ (reference sequence). The CDR3 is 8 residues long. The CDR3 protein is CAVRLAFF. The CDR3 DNA reads as TGTGCCGTAAGGCTTGCGTTCTTC.

The genes are TRBV10-3 and TRBJ1-2; D is uncertain. This CDR3 has 13 residues. V lost 0 bases, J lost 12 bases, and 14 bases lay in between. CDR1 is ENHRY, CDR2 SYGVKD, per germline. The CDR3 spells CAISESRSPGDTF. CDR3 coding DNA: TGTGCCATCAGTGAGTCCCGGAGCCCCGGGGACACCTTC.

This chain uses TRBV19 with TRBJ2-1, with D perhaps TRBD1 (6 bases). The CDR3 is 11 residues long. Germline CDR1 reads LNHDA; CDR2 reads SQIVND (reference sequence). The V gene lost 9 bases and the J gene lost 10 bases, with 13 bases spanning the gap. CDR3 coding DNA: TGTGCCAGCCTTGGACAGTACGAGCAGTTCTTC. Translating it yields CASLGQYEQFF.

This clone has only one observation. The chain employs TRBV2 and TRBJ2-2, with no clear D. The CDR3 runs 11 residues. The V end lost 6 bases, the J end lost 4 bases, and 3 bases lay between the germline ends. Looked up from germline, CDR1 is SNHLY and CDR2 is FYNNEI. The chain's CDR3 is CASSFTGELFF. The CDR3 DNA follows: TGTGCCAGCAGCTTCACCGGGGAGCTGTTTTTT.

The V and J genes are TRBV7-7 and TRBJ2-1; 11 positions match TRBD2. The V and J ends lost 3 bases and 13 bases, in that order; junction bases with no gene match: 5. CDR3 size: 13 residues. CDR1 and CDR2 from the germline V gene are SSHAT and FNYEAQ (reference sequence). In DNA form, the CDR3 reads TGTGCCAGCAGCTTGACTAGCGGGACCCCCCAGTTCTTC. It codes for CASSLTSGTPQFF.

V is TRBV5-8 and J is TRBJ1-1, with TRBD1 identical over 8 bases. CDR3 length: 15 residues. The trim removed 3 bases at V and 1 base at J, leaving 5 bases unmatched. In germline, CDR1 is SGHTS, CDR2 YDEGEE. CDR3 coding DNA: TGTGCCAGCAGCTACGGGACAGGAGCGAACACTGAAGCTTTCTTT. Protein: CASSYGTGANTEAFF. Full variable domain (remainder filled in from reference TRBV5-8 and TRBJ1-1): EAGVTQSPTHLIKTRGQQATLRCSPISGHTSVYWYQQALGLGLQFLLWYDEGEERNRGNFPPRFSGRQFPNYSSELNVNALELEDSALYLCASSYGTGANTEAFFGQGTRLTVV.

The chain couples TRBV5-1 to TRBJ2-3; TRBD2 matches 13 bases. CDR3 length: 16 residues. CDR1 and CDR2 from the germline V gene are SGHRS and YFSETQ. Germline trimming cut 5 bases from V and 5 bases from J; bases unmatched to any gene: 8. CDR3 sequence reads: CASRWTSGSSGDTQYF. CDR3 DNA sequence: TGCGCCAGCAGATGGACTAGCGGGAGTTCTGGAGATACGCAGTATTTT.